Each of the 24 T cell receptor beta chains below was sequenced from the same sample in a study of T cells in Graves' hyperthyroidism and ophthalmopathy. RNA transcripts gave rise to amplified TCR beta CDR3 regions. HTBI primers were employed in a first-round RT-PCR of the TCR CDR3. TCRdb re-analysed the multiplex PCR reads in MiXCR, keeping a single row per CDR3 protein. This repertoire shows about 500,000 distinct CDR3 sequences, 15% to 20% found once; its top ten account for 29%. The sample comprised blood. Receptors were obtained from a woman in her twenties or thirties with Graves' ophthalmopathy.

There are a few counts of this clonotype. The genes are TRBV2 and TRBJ2-3; TRBD1 might be the D (6 bases). Germline V gene data show CDR1 as SNHLY and CDR2 as FYNNEI. This CDR3 is 13 amino acids long. The V and J ends lost 8 bases and 2 bases respectively, with 11 bases between them. The CDR3 spells CASRTDLTDTQYF. For the CDR3, the DNA is TGTGCCAGCCGGACAGACCTCACAGATACGCAGTATTTT.

The chain has TRBV6-2 or TRBV6-3 and TRBJ2-7; D is perhaps TRBD2 (6 bases). V lost 2 bases to trimming and J lost 7 bases, with 18 bases between them. This CDR3 contains 15 residues. The germline gives CDR1 MNHEY, CDR2 SVGEGT. The CDR3 here is CASSYGGGTGFEQYF. The CDR3 bases are TGTGCCAGCAGTTACGGAGGAGGGACTGGGTTTGAGCAGTACTTC.

This clonotype was counted ten times or more. V usage is TRBV2 and J usage is TRBJ1-2, with D unresolved. The ends were cut back, 3 bases at V and 0 bases at J, with 14 bases in the middle. In germline, CDR1 is SNHLY, CDR2 FYNNEI. The CDR3 is 16 residues long. The CDR3 DNA follows: TGTGCCAGCAGTGATTTCCCACGCTCCCCTAACTATGGCTACACCTTC. Its protein product is CASSDFPRSPNYGYTF.

This clonotype was found many times. V gene TRBV15 combines with J gene TRBJ1-6; 7 bases agree with TRBD1. The CDR3 is 15 amino acids. The germline V gene has CDR1 LNHNV and CDR2 YYDKDF (reference sequence). V lost 2 bases to trimming and J lost 3 bases; unmatched junction nucleotides: 1. DNA of the CDR3: TGTGCCACCAGCAGACAGGGGGGCTATAATTCACCCCTCCACTTT. It yields the protein CATSRQGGYNSPLHF.

CDR3 region: CSARLAGTTGELFF. The CDR3 coding sequence is TGCAGTGCTAGACTAGCGGGAACAACCGGGGAGCTGTTTTTT. The chain has TRBV20-1 and TRBJ2-2; 9 bases are a match to TRBD2. Germline V lookup: CDR1 DFQATT, CDR2 SNEGSKA (reference sequence). V dropped 2 bases and J dropped 5; count of bases not matched to a gene: 3. CDR3 length equals 14 residues.

This clonotype was found many times. This sequence joins TRBV3-1 and TRBJ2-5, with 12 bases that match TRBD2. The ends lost 7 bases at V and 2 bases at J; junction bases unmatched: 8. CDR3 length equals 16 residues. The V gene's germline CDR1 is LGHDT and CDR2 YNNKEL (reference sequence). The CDR3 reads CASTPYGLAGQETQYF. The CDR3 region has the DNA TGTGCCAGCACCCCCTACGGACTAGCGGGACAAGAGACCCAGTACTTC.

The sample holds a few counts of this clonotype. The chain carries TRBV29-1 and TRBJ2-6; D perhaps matches TRBD1 (5 bases). Germline CDR1 and CDR2: SQVTM and ANQGSEA. CDR3 length: 16 residues. The V end lost 0 bases, the J end lost 2 bases, and 11 bases lay between the germline ends. CDR3 DNA sequence: TGCAGCGTTGAAGATCTTGGCAGGGCTGGGGCCAACGTCCTGACTTTC. Its translation is CSVEDLGRAGANVLTF.

The chain is built from TRBV5-1 and TRBJ2-1; D might be TRBD2 (5 bases). V was cut by 7 bases and J by 9 bases, with 11 bases left in between. The germline V gene has CDR1 SGHRS and CDR2 YFSETQ. There are 11 residues in the CDR3. This CDR3 reads CASGLRSEQFF. The CDR3 nucleotides are TGCGCCAGCGGACTTCGGAGTGAGCAGTTCTTC.

This clonotype has ten or more counts. This sequence joins TRBV6-1 and TRBJ2-1; 12 nucleotides line up with TRBD2. The CDR3 contains 14 residues. Germline trimming cut 5 bases from V and 8 bases from J; bases unmatched to any gene: 4. Germline V gives CDR1 MNHNS, CDR2 SASEGT. CDR3 coding DNA: TGTGCCAGCAGTAGACTAGCGGGAGTCCATGAGCAGTTCTTC. It codes for CASSRLAGVHEQFF.

This clonotype was picked up many times. The chain employs TRBV13 and TRBJ2-7; 7 nucleotides agree with TRBD1. V lost 3 bases and J lost 0; bases outside the gene matches: 5. The germline gives CDR1 PRHDT, CDR2 FYEKMQ (reference sequence). CDR3 length equals 15 residues. CDR3 in amino acids: CASSFPTGTSYEQYF. The CDR3 region has the DNA TGTGCCAGCAGCTTCCCGACAGGGACCTCCTACGAGCAGTACTTC. Supplemented by reference TRBV13 and TRBJ2-7, the full variable domain reads AAGVIQSPRHLIKEKRETATLKCYPIPRHDTVYWYQQGPGQDPQFLISFYEKMQSDKGSIPDRFSAQQFSDYHSELNMSSLELGDSALYFCASSFPTGTSYEQYFGPGTRLTVT.

This clonotype was counted many times. The CDR3 region has the DNA TGTGCCAGCAGCCTATACATGATACAGGGAAAAGGTTCACCCCTCCACTTT. Translating gives CASSLYMIQGKGSPLHF. This chain connects TRBV7-2 to TRBJ1-6; perhaps TRBD1 as D (6 bases). CDR1 SGHTA and CDR2 FQGNSA come from the germline V gene. The V end lost 5 bases, the J end lost 9 bases, and 23 bases lay between the germline ends. The CDR3 is 17 amino acids.

The table lists this clonotype with a few counts. The J gene is TRBJ2-3, the V gene TRBV15; TRBD2 agrees at 8 bases. Trimming cost V 1 base and J 3 bases; bases outside gene matches: 3. The V gene's germline CDR1 is LNHNV and CDR2 YYDKDF (reference sequence). The CDR3 loop spans 15 amino acids. The CDR3 reads CATSRGERETDTQYF. The CDR3, as DNA: TGTGCCACCAGCAGAGGGGAGCGGGAGACAGATACGCAGTATTTT. Looking up the rest from reference TRBV15 and TRBJ2-3 gives the full variable domain: DAMVIQNPRYQVTQFGKPVTLSCSQTLNHNVMYWYQQKSSQAPKLLFHYYDKDFNNEADTPDNFQSRRPNTSFCFLDIRSPGLGDTAMYLCATSRGERETDTQYFGPGTRLTVL.

The V gene is TRBV28, the J gene TRBJ2-5; 15 bases are a match to TRBD2. V shed 6 bases, J shed 1 base, and the junction held 6 bases outside the gene matches. This CDR3 has 17 residues. Germline V lookup: CDR1 MDHEN, CDR2 SYDVKM. CDR3 DNA sequence: TGTGCCAGCAGATTACCGGGACTAGCGGGAGGCCAAGAGACCCAGTACTTC. It specifies CASRLPGLAGGQETQYF.

The V call is TRBV9, the J call TRBJ1-1, with D possibly TRBD1 on 5 matching bases. Trimming stripped 4 bases from V and 9 bases from J, with 16 bases between. CDR1 and CDR2 (germline): SGDLS, YYNGEE. The CDR3 is made up of 13 amino acids. As DNA, the CDR3 is TGTGCCAGCAGCCCAAGGGACGGCCGCCAAGCTTTCTTT. Translated, it gives CASSPRDGRQAFF.

This clonotype has a count of ten or more. The chain has TRBV28 and TRBJ1-1; TRBD1 matches 9 bases. The CDR3 has 16 amino acids. V shed 3 bases and J 11 bases; nucleotides not matched to a gene: 16. CDR1 MDHEN and CDR2 SYDVKM come from the germline V gene. The CDR3 spells CASSFSFRPGTGLAFF. DNA for the CDR3: TGTGCCAGCAGTTTCTCATTCCGTCCCGGGACAGGGCTCGCTTTCTTT. Full variable domain (outside the CDR3, taken from reference TRBV28 and TRBJ1-1): DVKVTQSSRYLVKRTGEKVFLECVQDMDHENMFWYRQDPGLGLRLIYFSYDVKMKEKGDIPEGYSVSREKKERFSLILESASTNQTSMYLCASSFSFRPGTGLAFFGQGTRLTVV.

Remarks on this clonotype: A much larger clone lies one base from this, so it may be a read error. The J gene is TRBJ2-1, the V gene TRBV28; 9 bases are shared with TRBD2. This CDR3 spans 15 amino acids. In germline, CDR1 is MDHEN, CDR2 SYDVKM. The CDR3 DNA is TGTGTCAGCAGCAAATACGGGACTAGCATCAATGAGCAGTTCTTC. Residues: CVSSKYGTSINEQFF.

As to this clonotype: A much larger clone lies a single base off, so this may be a read error. The rearrangement links TRBV28 to TRBJ1-2; D is uncertain. The V gene lost 3 bases and the J gene lost 8 bases, with 13 bases spanning the gap. The CDR3 has 13 amino acids. Germline CDR1 and CDR2: MDHEN and SYDVKM. CDR3 amino acids: CASSFTRPRGYTF. DNA of the CDR3: TGTGCCAGCAGTTTCACCCGGCCGCGCGGCTACACCTTC.

The chain couples TRBV20-1 to TRBJ2-1; TRBD2 matches at 10 bases. The CDR3 sequence is 14 residues long. Losses at the gene ends were 0 bases for V and 12 bases for J; bases not matched to a gene: 8. Germline lookup yields CDR1 DFQATT and CDR2 SNEGSKA (reference sequence). This CDR3 is CSAREASGSQAQFF. The CDR3 DNA sequence: TGCAGTGCTAGAGAGGCTAGCGGGAGTCAAGCGCAGTTCTTC.

In its sample, this clonotype was seen many times. The V call is TRBV28, the J call TRBJ2-5; TRBD1 is a possible D gene (6 bases). Germline loops: CDR1 MDHEN, CDR2 SYDVKM. The CDR3 length is 14 residues. V was cut by 3 bases and J by 5 bases, with 13 bases left in between. The CDR3 DNA reads TGTGCCAGCAGTTTCGCACAGGGTAGGGAGACCCAGTACTTC. Translation: CASSFAQGRETQYF.

The genes are TRBV3-1 and TRBJ2-7; D remains unclear. Deletions cut 5 bases from V and 1 base from J, with 12 bases between. Germline V gene data show CDR1 as LGHDT and CDR2 as YNNKEL (reference sequence). CDR3 length: 14 amino acids. DNA for the CDR3: TGTGCCAGCAGCTCAACCATCGGGTCCTACGAGCAGTACTTC. Translated, it gives CASSSTIGSYEQYF.

This chain uses TRBV20-1 with TRBJ2-7; 7 bases are a match to TRBD1. V was pared by 2 bases and J by 3 bases, with 7 bases of the junction left unmatched. Germline V lookup: CDR1 DFQATT, CDR2 SNEGSKA (reference sequence). The CDR3 length is 14 residues. CDR3 loop: CSARYLTGNYEQYF. The CDR3 bases are TGCAGTGCTAGATATCTGACAGGGAACTACGAGCAGTACTTC.

This clonotype was seen a few times. This chain links TRBV4-1 with TRBJ2-3; TRBD1 agrees at 7 bases. The CDR3 is made up of 15 amino acids. CDR1 and CDR2 from the germline V gene are MGHRA and YSYEKL. V gave up 0 bases and J gave up 3 bases; unmatched junction bases: 3. CDR3 in amino acids: CASSQDRTGTDTQYF. CDR3 nucleotides: TGCGCCAGCAGCCAAGATCGGACAGGTACAGATACGCAGTATTTT.

There are a few counts of this clonotype. This chain connects TRBV27 to TRBJ2-7; D gene ambiguous. The germline V gene has CDR1 MNHEY and CDR2 SMNVEV (reference sequence). V lost 3 bases, J lost 7 bases, and 1 base lay in between. This CDR3 region has 9 residues. CDR3: CASSLEQYF. CDR3 coding DNA: TGTGCCAGCAGTTTGGAGCAGTACTTC.

This clonotype was recorded at least ten times. The chain links TRBV7-2 to TRBJ2-2, with 12 bases fitting TRBD2. Unmatched junction bases numbered 9, after V lost 6 bases and J lost 4 bases. CDR3 size: 17 residues. Germline V gives CDR1 SGHTA, CDR2 FQGNSA. This CDR3 reads CASSRTVTSGSTGELFF. In DNA form, the CDR3 reads TGTGCCAGCAGTCGAACAGTGACTAGCGGGAGCACCGGGGAGCTGTTTTTT.